These 2 T cell receptor beta chains came from one sample sequenced in a study of blood T cell repertoires in COVID-19. Profiled with immunoSEQ multiplex PCR; TCRdb holds only in-frame clones, not every one. The data contain 250,000 or so clones, around 86% of them seen just once; the ten biggest clones take up 0.85% to 0.95%. Sequencing input: peripheral blood. All receptors derive from a woman in her thirties or forties who had recovered from COVID-19.

V usage is TRBV5-6 and J usage is TRBJ2-5; perhaps TRBD1 as D (5 bases). V gave up 3 bases and J gave up 1 base, with 13 bases separating them. The CDR3 has 15 amino acids. Germline CDR1 reads SGHDT; CDR2 reads YYEEEE. In DNA form, the CDR3 reads TGTGCCAGCAGCTACTTAGCCGACAGCCAAGAGACCCAGTACTTC. It encodes CASSYLADSQETQYF.

V usage is TRBV19 and J usage is TRBJ1-2; D not resolved. This CDR3 is built from 14 residues. V was clipped by 1 base and J by 2 bases, with 8 bases between them. Germline loops: CDR1 LNHDA, CDR2 SQIVND (reference sequence). The CDR3 is CASSIGTPNYGYTF. The CDR3 DNA sequence: TGTGCCAGTAGTATAGGGACTCCAAACTATGGCTACACCTTC.